The sequence of this T cell receptor beta chain was determined in a study of cytomegalovirus exposure and HLA in healthy donors (TCRdb year 2017). Background on the whole study: In an earlier analysis of roughly 500 of the donors, about 270 Gb of sequence data and approximately 120 million unique TCR beta sequences from about 190 million T cells were reported. An early release covering around 630 HLA-typed donors comprised roughly 300 gigabases of sequencing data and approximately 80 million unique TCR sequences. Of the roughly 410 genotyped donors, 80% to 90% were placed in the genetic ancestry cluster associated with self-reported Caucasian donors. The study aimed to test whether cataloging public T cell receptors could reveal signatures of past pathogen exposure. The T cell repertoires of around 670 subjects were profiled by immunosequencing and related to cytomegalovirus serostatus. Besides the first cohort of roughly 640 subjects, a separate validation cohort made up of over a hundred different subjects was used. To predict cytomegalovirus infection status, the study combined high-throughput TCR immunosequencing, statistical association of individual TCRs with disease status, and machine learning. In a later analysis, previously published TCR beta repertoires from 666 donors were re-analyzed and high-resolution HLA genotyping was added so that TCR occurrence patterns could be studied. The later analysis used no new phenotypic data to find candidate immune exposures, relying instead on TCR beta sequences and their occurrence across donors. In an earlier analysis of a few hundred of the donors, high-throughput TCR beta sequencing was used to judge whether each TCR beta V gene segment behaved as functional or pseudogenic. Donor age, sex, ethnicity and CMV serostatus were compiled together with the repertoire data. A later genetic analysis used genome-wide SNP genotypes for about 65% of the roughly 670 donors, treating that subset as a discovery cohort. All discovery cohort repertoires had been generated on a single sequencing platform. Both class I and class II loci were covered by HLA typing, at four-digit resolution. Typing coverage differed by locus: A, B, C, DRB1 and DQB1 were typed in about 629-630 donors, DQA1 in roughly 500, DPA1 in some 600, and DPB1 in 450 to 490. Four to six DR-DQ haplotypes were handled as single units for association and clustering, since linkage in the cohort was strong. Across approximately 400 genotyped donors of the cohort, an average of roughly 250,000 unique TCR beta nucleotide sequences per donor were sequenced, and about a sixth of those sequences were non-productive.

About this clone itself: Its antigen is currently not known. The record has no base qualities; no much larger clone is one base away.

Measured from the cysteine to the phenylalanine, the CDR3 is 16 residues long. Only the CDR3 region is kept as DNA, spanning 48 bases read in frame from base 1. At the junction V is shortened by 3 bases and J by 5 bases, with 16 bases in between. CDR1 ENHRY and CDR2 SYGVKD were looked up in the germline V gene. The cohort consisted of some 670 healthy bone marrow donors. All cohort members were sampled while nominally healthy, although unrecorded immune exposures were likely present. The donor was CMV seropositive and belonged to the group of 250 to 300 seropositive cohort members. Every donor gave a peripheral blood sample, and the peripheral blood mononuclear cells from that sample were used for TCR beta sequencing. Genomic DNA was extracted from the blood cell samples with the Qiagen DNeasy Blood Extraction Kit. The paper as a whole reports these results and caveats: While some public TCRs were present in many individuals, most TCR sequences turned up only very rarely across donors. The earlier analysis of approximately 590 of the donors excluded approximately 17 rarely observed V segments, including chromosome 9 orphons, because counts were too low. Several of the top co-occurrence clusters appeared to be linked to parvovirus B19, influenza, CMV and Epstein-Barr virus, according to a later analysis. In an earlier analysis of some 500 of the donors, most TCR beta V segments were observed in productive rearrangements about 87% or about 30% of the time, broadly matching IMGT annotations. In this cohort, only TCR beta chains were sequenced, and detectable features were limited by the absence of alpha or paired-chain data. Most CMV-associated TCR beta chains appeared to be HLA-restricted in a later analysis, and the HLA associations seemed to be driven largely by CMV exposure. A group of highly shared sequence variants was considered likely to be a technical artifact of the sequencing pipeline. When HLA alleles, especially DR and DQ, strongly co-occurred, TCR associations were difficult to assign to individual alleles. In vitro tests confirmed that three of the cytomegalovirus-associated TCR beta chains recognize cytomegalovirus antigens. CMV serostatus was the only immune exposure information available for the cohort. A later analysis found that TCR association rates varied across HLA loci, with DRB1 alleles showing the most associated TCRs and HLA-C alleles the fewest. A further reported finding was that TCR beta sequences accurately predicted the HLA-A and HLA-B alleles for most subjects in the first cohort. In a later genetic analysis, fewer N-insertions in productive TCRs were reported among donors in an Asian-associated ancestry cluster than the roughly 710-donor mean. Correlated functional status among segregating V segments might reflect linkage disequilibrium, but an unknown experimental factor could not be ruled out. A later analysis associated about 16,000 TCR beta sequences with specific HLA alleles at a false discovery rate of 0.05. Some IMGT-functional V segments, including TRBV6-2 and TRBV6-3, could not be distinguished by the 87-base-pair reads and were therefore excluded. HLA typing was unavailable for some donors at each locus, so association tests used only the typed subset. A later genetic analysis associated a missense DCLRE1C variant with V-gene and J-gene trimming of TCR beta chains, and an independent cohort replicated the association. Sequencing depth was assumed to be roughly uniform across donors in the presence/absence analyses, though that assumption may not hold. Cytomegalovirus status was reported to be diagnosed by the classifier with high specificity and sensitivity in both the original and validation cohorts. A total of around 150 TCR beta chains were listed by the study as associated with cytomegalovirus. In a later analysis, HLA-associated TCR beta chains showed more clonal expansion and lower generation probabilities than non-associated chains that were equally common. It was suggested by the authors that the approach could potentially be generalized to other disease states and immunological phenotypes.

Library preparation used the immunoSEQ multiplex PCR assay. The multiplex PCR relied on a mix of 60 forward primers for TCR Vbeta segments and 13 reverse primers for TCR Jbeta segments. The CDR3 region of rearranged TCR beta genes was amplified from genomic DNA with a multiplex PCR assay. The amplified TCR beta libraries were sequenced on the Illumina HiSeq System as 87-base-pair reads. The authors' analysis ran thus. A later analysis tallied tens of millions of unique TCR beta chains across the 610 or so repertoires, and some 12 million of those chains were shared by two or more donors. Raw reads were error-corrected and collapsed into unique sequences by a nearest-neighbor algorithm in which closely related sequences were merged to remove PCR and sequencing errors. V, D and J gene segments were assigned by aligning CDR3 sequences to IMGT reference sequences. For a sequence to be retained, a match of at least six nucleotides was required to both a V gene segment and a J gene segment. Rearrangements were classified as productive when the CDR3 lacked stop codons and remained in frame with V and J, and all other rearrangements were classified as non-productive. Following IMGT convention, CDR3 was defined as the stretch from the second conserved V-encoded cysteine to the conserved J-encoded phenylalanine. The earlier analysis of approximately 500 of the donors excluded sequences that lacked an unambiguous match to a single V gene segment. An earlier analysis of a few hundred of the donors classified V segments as functional when productive rearrangements were above 56.7% and as segregating when the standard deviation between donors was above 5%. A statistical classification framework was built to diagnose cytomegalovirus status from the catalog of TCR beta chain sequences. In a later analysis, V and J genes were assigned by comparing TCR nucleotide sequences against IMGT/GENE-DB human TR gene sequences. The TCRdist pipeline was used in a later analysis to assign CDR3 sequences and most-parsimonious VDJ recombination scenarios. A later analysis defined each TCR beta chain by its CDR3 amino acid sequence plus V-gene family, and excluded reads lacking a unique V-gene family. In a later analysis, fewer than 650 highly shared, low-generation-probability nucleotide sequences were removed to address suspected cross-contamination and a sequencing artifact. In a later analysis, a clonal expansion index was calculated for each public chain from normalized within-repertoire ranks of inferred template counts. Generation probabilities in a later analysis came from a VDJ recombination model fitted to out-of-frame rearrangements, and those results were checked against IGoR. In a later analysis, TCR-TCR, TCR-HLA and TCR-CMV co-occurrence was scored with hypergeometric tests, and a repertoire-size bias correction was applied to TCR pairs. A later analysis estimated false discovery rates by permuting HLA or CMV assignments 20 times. In a later analysis, co-occurring TCRs were grouped with DBSCAN, and TCRdist sequence similarity was added when clustering was performed within HLA-allele-positive subsets. For co-occurrence clustering, repertoires with fewer than 30,000 or more than 120,000 public chains were excluded, along with four to six repertoires with anomalous nucleotide sharing. What TCRdb holds here is the immuneACCESS table cut down to in-frame rearrangements. Part of the clones is not present; checked against another copy, under half of the missing clones reflect an unresolved V gene, and the others are unexplained. V, J and clone size are those of that table, while D and trimming were read from the DNA. The sample data list 70,000 to 80,000 clones, and approximately 81% of these were observed just once. 8% to 9.5% of the sample lies in the top ten.

The clonotype originates from a woman in her thirties or forties in good health and CMV-seropositive. The rearrangement joined TRBV10-3 to TRBJ2-2, with TRBD2 perhaps the D gene, on 6 matching bases. The source material was PBMCs. The CDR3 protein: CAISEGPGRGTGELFF. The DNA is as follows: TGTGCCATCAGTGAAGGTCCGGGACGGGGGACCGGGGAGCTGTTTTTT.